This T cell receptor beta chain was profiled in a study of shared clonotypes between healthy human individuals (dated by TCRdb to the early 2020s). Regarding the research as a whole: Two women and a few men aged 18 to 49 years were included in the cohort. For each donor, three plates each were used for CD4 naive and CD4 memory, two plates were used for CD8 naive, and one plate was used for CD8 memory. To estimate repertoire size and how much clonotypes are shared between individuals, the study performed deep sequencing of blood TCR repertoires from roughly five healthy adults. To increase sequencing depth and limit assay-specific biases, different laboratories used diverse techniques to prepare libraries and sequence TCR repertoires. Each donor's leukapheresis produced roughly between roughly 0.94 and 9.5 billion PBMCs.

Of note for this clone: Its antigen specificity is not known. It has no much larger one-base neighbor in the sample; base qualities were not kept.

V drops 7 bases and J drops 8 bases, leaving 13 bases in between. The CDR3 runs 12 residues from the cysteine to the phenylalanine. Kept here is only the CDR3 DNA, which spans 36 bases and is read in frame from base 1. Via the germline V gene, CDR1 is SGHRS and CDR2 YFSETQ. Using the deep immunoSEQ assay, TCR CDR3 regions were amplified from genomic DNA by multiplex PCR. Genomic DNA extracted from each cell subset was distributed evenly over all wells of several immunoSEQ 96-well plates, and each plate served as one replicate. For sorted subsets, approximately 200 ng of genomic DNA, equivalent to some 33,000 T cell genomes, went into each replicate PCR. Purified libraries were measured with a Qubit 3.0 fluorometer, size-checked on a Bioanalyzer 2100, and measured again with the KAPA Library Quantification kit. Each immunoSEQ 96-well plate was sequenced on its own single-read 150-cycle Illumina NextSeq 550 flow cell. The study's own analysis went as follows. Because only junctional sequences without quality scores were contained in the immunoSEQ output, filtering matching that applied to full-length reads could not be performed. Sequences were annotated with PyIR, a Python wrapper for IgBLAST v1.9, and V/J genes and CDR3 were assigned using IMGT germline references. Any read was removed if the V/J assignment was weak (E-value above 1e-6), the CDR3 was missing, or the read contained stop codons, out-of-frame junctions, or ambiguous translated residues. V3J clonotypes were defined as sequences sharing an identical inferred V gene, J gene, and CDR3 amino acid sequence. To compute the percentage overlap between repertoires, the number of shared unique clonotypes was divided by the size of the smaller repertoire. Three approaches were used to assess repertoire richness: RTK rarefaction, the Chao1 estimator, and Recon v2.1 estimates of unobserved clonotypes. Generation probabilities for all TCRbeta clonotypes obtained by the gDNA method from four donors were computed using OLGA. The immuneACCESS repertoire file appears here via TCRdb, limited to in-frame rearrangements. These files lack a portion of the clones; in checked studies, under half of the deficit traces to unresolved V genes, and the cause of the others is not known. V and J calls and clone size are as listed in that table; D and trimming were resolved from the DNA. The sample table lists fewer than 3 million clones, 85% to 95% of them with a count of one. The ten largest clonotypes hold 0.37% of the sample.

What the study reported, not specific to this receptor: Rarefaction of sorted-subset datasets indicated incomplete sequencing despite the large sequencing depth. Sharing across four donors was observed for around 5% of naive CD4, less than 4% of naive CD8, 2% to 2.5% of memory CD4, and roughly 0.43% of memory CD8 clonotypes. The small number of donors limited the genetic and exposure-history diversity represented. Based on pairwise subsampling, the degree of clonotype sharing among donors was expected to be affected by sequencing depth. Estimated clonotype richness was generally larger for naive than for memory subsets. Compared with non-shared clonotypes, clonotypes shared by all four sorted-subset donors had higher generation probabilities. Sampling was restricted to blood, and TCR repertoires in tissue are likely to differ from TCR repertoires in blood.

The donors were healthy, HIV-negative adults who had no recently reported acute infections or vaccinations. Only Caucasian adults living in Nashville, Tennessee, USA were represented among the donors. CD4+ T cells were enriched through magnetic negative selection, after which naive cells were positively selected on CD45RA and the remaining negative fraction served as the memory subset. Blood was obtained by leukapheresis, after which PBMCs were separated by Ficoll-Histopaque density gradient centrifugation and cryopreserved in liquid nitrogen vapor phase. Purity and quantity of every magnetically sorted T cell population were checked by analytical flow cytometry. Genomic DNA was isolated from every sorted fraction and measured by UV absorbance on a Nanodrop 2000c.

The TCR comes from a man younger than 30 in good health. Some clones in this sample may be carry-over from other donors' samples. This receptor chain uses TRBV5-1 and TRBJ2-1; perhaps TRBD1 is the D gene, with 6 bases matching. Sequencing was carried out using naive CD4+ T cells from PBMCs. In light of the paper, this sample's cell subset or site label describes: CD45RA+ positively selected. The CDR3 has the sequence CASGDRLDEQFF. The base sequence is TGCGCCAGCGGAGACAGGTTGGATGAGCAGTTCTTC.